These 8 T cell receptor beta chains originate from one sample sequenced in a study of identifying expanded T cells in peripheral blood (dated by TCRdb to the late 2010s). The method was the immunoSEQ multiplex PCR assay. Sourced from immuneACCESS, this table was stored by TCRdb with only in-frame sequences that have V and J called. A share of the clones is absent; for the studies checked, an unresolved V gene accounts for under half, and the remainder has no known explanation. A total of 51,000 or so clones appear in this sample, less than 85% of them only once. Clones ranked in the top ten supply 12% to 15% of the sample. Sequenced sample: blood. These receptors came from a person between 18 and 75 years old in good health.

Only a few counts were recorded for this clone. The J gene is TRBJ1-2, the V gene TRBV7-2; no definite D call. V dropped 1 base and J dropped 8 bases, with 17 bases sitting between them. Germline V gives CDR1 SGHTA, CDR2 FQGNSA. The CDR3 consists of 15 residues. As DNA, the CDR3 is TGTGCCAGCAGCTTAGTTTTTGGTGGAGGGAGAGGCTACACCTTC. It specifies CASSLVFGGGRGYTF. The variable domain in full, with the rest retrieved from reference TRBV7-2 and TRBJ1-2, is GAGVSQSPSNKVTEKGKDVELRCDPISGHTALYWYRQSLGQGLEFLIYFQGNSAPDKSGLPSDRFSAERTGGSVSTLTIQRTQQEDSAVYLCASSLVFGGGRGYTFGSGTRLTVV.

V gene TRBV18 combines with J gene TRBJ2-5; D unresolved. The CDR3 is 13 amino acids. Per the germline V gene, CDR1 is KGHSH and CDR2 is LQKENI. V lost 3 bases and J lost 1, with 6 bases in between. CDR3 loop: CASSPTTQETQYF. DNA of the CDR3: TGTGCCAGCTCACCGACCACCCAAGAGACCCAGTACTTC.

The J gene is TRBJ2-5, the V gene TRBV7-3; 7 positions match TRBD2. Germline CDR1 reads SGHTA; CDR2 reads FQGTGA. V gave up 5 bases and J gave up 4 bases; unmatched junction bases: 7. The CDR3 spans 14 residues. For the CDR3, the DNA is TGTGCCAGCAGCACAGCACCGGGGGGAGAGACCCAGTACTTC. Encoded protein: CASSTAPGGETQYF.

V usage is TRBV19 and J usage is TRBJ2-5, with D perhaps matching TRBD2 (6 bases). The germline V gene has CDR1 LNHDA and CDR2 SQIVND (reference sequence). The CDR3 consists of 14 residues. Trimming shortened V by 4 bases and J by 2 bases, and 11 bases separated the two germline ends. CDR3 in amino acids: CASSRSGLQETQYF. The CDR3 region has the DNA TGTGCCAGTAGTAGAAGCGGGCTACAAGAGACCCAGTACTTC.

This chain links TRBV7-2 with TRBJ2-7; tentatively, D is TRBD1 or TRBD2 (5 bases each). This CDR3 region has 14 residues. Trimming left V 5 bases short and J 5 bases short, with 16 bases between. Germline V gene sequence: CDR1 SGHTA, CDR2 FQGNSA. Here the CDR3 DNA reads TGTGCCAGCAGCCCGCCCCCGGGGCGTGACGAGCAGTACTTC. Translated, it gives CASSPPPGRDEQYF.

Here the CDR3 DNA reads TGTGCCAGCAGCTTAGGGCGGGAGACGGAGACCCAGTACTTC. Protein: CASSLGRETETQYF. The chain combines TRBV7-9 with TRBJ2-5; TRBD2 aligns across 7 bases. Germline trimming cut 1 base from V and 5 bases from J; bases unmatched to any gene: 4. CDR3 size: 14 residues. CDR1 and CDR2 (germline): SEHNR, FQNEAQ (reference sequence).

The rearrangement uses TRBV29-1 and TRBJ2-1, with unresolved D. CDR1 and CDR2 from the germline V gene are SQVTM and ANQGSEA. V lost 6 bases to trimming and J lost 6 bases, with 6 bases between them. The CDR3 is 10 amino acids. CDR3 coding DNA: TGCAGCGTCCCGATCAATGAGCAGTTCTTC. Amino acid sequence: CSVPINEQFF.

The chain links TRBV19 to TRBJ2-2; no definite D call. Germline values: CDR1 LNHDA, CDR2 SQIVND (reference sequence). The CDR3 spans 17 residues. The V and J ends lost 2 bases and 1 base respectively, with 14 bases between them. CDR3 DNA sequence: TGTGCCAGTAGTATATATGGCAGAGAGCGGAACACCGGGGAGCTGTTTTTT. Translating gives CASSIYGRERNTGELFF.